The TCR beta chain under discussion was sequenced for a study of identical twins listed by TCRdb under 2016. Broadly, across the study: To test whether fetal clonotypes persist, this study deep-sequenced TCR alpha and beta repertoires from monozygotic twins, from unrelated adults of various ages, and from cord blood. To rule out contamination, replicate twin experiments were performed at different times with different library preparation protocols. Findings and caveats that apply to the study as a whole: Abundant cord blood beta clonotypes had fewer insertions, young adult naive repertoires showed a similar but weaker trend, and memory repertoires showed no such trend. A weaker excess of twin sharing was found in beta out-of-frame sequences because the signal-to-noise ratio was lowered by fewer shared sequences. Out-of-frame TCR alpha sequences shared between twins showed an excess of low generation-probability sequences compared with coincidental sharing between unrelated individuals. In monozygotic twins, out-of-frame TCR alpha sharing was systematically underestimated by recombination models, although the models agreed with sharing between unrelated individuals. Conclusions relied on cross-sectional statistical analysis, since the same donors could not be followed over many years. Zero-insertion analyses could be partly confounded by invariant T cells such as MAIT and iNKT, although diverse VJ usage argued against such confounding for most clonotypes.

Receptor amplification or capture employed 5' RACE. Sequenced using an Illumina HiSeq 2000. Template switching introduced a universal primer binding site; the final cDNA contained a unique molecular identifier, enabling accurate counting of TCR cDNA molecules. Specific primers in the conserved constant-segment region were used to synthesize first-strand cDNA for TCR alpha and beta chains. To control for contamination, every cDNA library carried two barcodes: a SMART-Mk sample barcode plus Illumina barcodes. TruSeq adapter sequences and Illumina sample barcodes were added in two successive PCR steps. The TCR alpha and beta cDNA libraries were sequenced on the Illumina HiSeq platform using custom primers. In the original analysis: Raw reads were processed with MiGEC to extract unique molecular identifiers, and MiXCR was used to determine CDR3 positions. For each individual, recombination models were inferred using an EM algorithm with the repgenHMM and IGoR tools. Shared clonotype analysis was performed with the tcR package in R, normalizing sharing by the product of cloneset sizes. Out-of-frame nonproductive sequences were analyzed to study raw recombination free of thymic and clonal selection effects. Using fastp at Q25 and MiXCR, TCRdb reprocessed the public reads and kept productive beta chains. Rows are unified per CDR3 protein, each entry keeping the most common DNA and genes. TCRdb, rather than the study authors, made the V and J calls. The sample table contains approximately 600,000 distinct CDR3 sequences; only one count was recorded for approximately 9.6% of them. The ten largest clones take up more than 2.5% of the sample.

CDR1 and CDR2 were assigned from the germline V gene as SGHTA and FQGNSA. Unmatched junction bases come to 5, with V trimmed by 1 base and J by 5 bases. Counted from cysteine to phenylalanine, this CDR3 has 16 amino acids. Just the 48-base CDR3 DNA is kept, in frame starting at base 1. Every donor was a healthy Caucasian. Three pairs of female monozygotic twins, all aged about 18 to 30 years, made up the twin cohort. The RNA used for TCR libraries was isolated from peripheral blood mononuclear cells. This clonotype was found many times. This receptor's antigen is unknown. No clone much larger than this one lies a single base away; base qualities are absent. This sample was also put to use in a study of yellow fever vaccine responses in identical twins. According to the second study: According to the authors, in identical twins the way T cells responded to vaccination appeared partly convergent and partly personalized. The study precisely tracked vaccine-responding T cell clones in identical twins.

This sequence originates from a woman aged 18-29 years in good health. The chain joins TRBV7-2 to TRBJ2-2; TRBD2 lines up with 9 middle nucleotides. The specimen was PBMCs. The CDR3 region: CASSLVASGATGELFF. The DNA is as follows: TGTGCCAGCAGCTTAGTGGCTAGCGGGGCGACCGGGGAGCTGTTTTTT.